This T cell receptor beta chain was found in a study of blood T cell repertoires in COVID-19. The wider study: T cells, B-cell-depleted T cells, or PBMCs supplied cDNA or gDNA.

TCRdb's table, derived via immunoSEQ multiplex PCR, lists solely in-frame clones and lacks some. Seen here are about 440,000 clones, around 91% observed once, and the top ten hold 0.6%. This CDR3 contains 14 residues. Germline V gene lookup returns CDR1 MNHEY and CDR2 SMNVEV (reference sequence). V lost 5 bases to trimming and J lost 9 bases; unmatched junction nucleotides: 9. Material: PBMCs or T cells enriched from blood (not recorded which). The J gene is TRBJ2-1, the V gene TRBV27; 8 bases agree with TRBD1. This sequence was found in a man younger than 35 who had recovered from COVID-19. The CDR3 loop is CASSTLDRVGEQFF. DNA for the CDR3: TGTGCCAGCAGTACACTGGACAGGGTCGGTGAGCAGTTCTTC.